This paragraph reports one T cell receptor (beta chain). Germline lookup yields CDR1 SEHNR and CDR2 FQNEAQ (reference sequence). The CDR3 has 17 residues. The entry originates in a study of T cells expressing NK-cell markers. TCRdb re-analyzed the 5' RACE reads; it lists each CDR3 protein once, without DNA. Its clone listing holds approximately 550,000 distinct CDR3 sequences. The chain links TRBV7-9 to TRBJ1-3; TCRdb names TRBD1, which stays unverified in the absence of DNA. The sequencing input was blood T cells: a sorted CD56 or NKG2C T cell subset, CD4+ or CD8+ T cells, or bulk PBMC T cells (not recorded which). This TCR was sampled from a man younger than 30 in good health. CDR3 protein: CASAPPGQSPSGNTIYF.